The entry below gives a single TCR beta chain sequence along with its context. The target antigen is unknown. The CDR3 covers 12 residues. J lost 9 bases, V lost 4 bases, and 5 bases had no gene match. Germline V CDR1 and CDR2: SQVTM, ANQGSEA. Each sample's TCRB immunosequencing used five hundred nanograms of biopsy DNA. Some clones are missing from TCRdb's copy, which holds only in-frame ones; the method was immunoSEQ multiplex PCR. The sample lists about 6,900 clones; 83% were seen once. This entry is derived from a study of T cell repertoires in ileal Crohn's disease. Whole-study results and caveats: Compared with CD4 T cells, sorted CD8 cells carried more expanded clones. Compared with non-smokers, active smokers at surgery showed more clonal expansions.

The receptor was isolated from an adult with Crohn's disease. The sequenced material came from ileal tissue. V and J are TRBV29-1 and TRBJ2-3; 9 bases map to TRBD1. The CDR3 DNA follows: TGCAGCGTTGTACAGGGGGCAAGAACGCAGTATTTT. This gives the protein CSVVQGARTQYF.